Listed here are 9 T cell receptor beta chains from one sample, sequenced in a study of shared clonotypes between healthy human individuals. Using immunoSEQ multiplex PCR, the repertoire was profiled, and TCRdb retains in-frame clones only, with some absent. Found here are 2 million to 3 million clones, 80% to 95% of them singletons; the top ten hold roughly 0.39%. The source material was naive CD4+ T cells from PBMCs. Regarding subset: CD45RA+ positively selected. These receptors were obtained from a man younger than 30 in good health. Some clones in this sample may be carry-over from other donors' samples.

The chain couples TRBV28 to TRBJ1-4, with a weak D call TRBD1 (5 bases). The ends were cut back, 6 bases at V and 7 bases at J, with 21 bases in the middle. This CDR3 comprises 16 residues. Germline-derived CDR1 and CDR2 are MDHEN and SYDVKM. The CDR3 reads CASRNGKVRGGEKLFF. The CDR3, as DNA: TGTGCCAGCAGAAACGGGAAGGTCCGGGGGGGTGAAAAACTGTTTTTT.

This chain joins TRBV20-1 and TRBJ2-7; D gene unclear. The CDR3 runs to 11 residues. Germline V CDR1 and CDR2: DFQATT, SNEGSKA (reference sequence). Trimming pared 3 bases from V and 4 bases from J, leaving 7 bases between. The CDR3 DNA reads TGCAGTGCTAGCACTCAGTACGAGCAGTACTTC. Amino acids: CSASTQYEQYF.

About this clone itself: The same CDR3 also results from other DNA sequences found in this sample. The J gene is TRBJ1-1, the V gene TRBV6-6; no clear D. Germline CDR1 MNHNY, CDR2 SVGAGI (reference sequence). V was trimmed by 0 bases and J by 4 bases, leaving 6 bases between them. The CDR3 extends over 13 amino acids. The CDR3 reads CASSYSGGTEAFF. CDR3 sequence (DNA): TGTGCCAGCAGTTACTCGGGTGGCACTGAAGCTTTCTTT.

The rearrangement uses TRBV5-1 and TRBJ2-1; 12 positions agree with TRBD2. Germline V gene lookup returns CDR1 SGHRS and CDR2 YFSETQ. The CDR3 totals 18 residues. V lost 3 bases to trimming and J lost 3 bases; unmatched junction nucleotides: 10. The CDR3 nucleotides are TGCGCCAGCAGCTCAGGACTAGCGGGACCGCCGAGCTACAATGAGCAGTTCTTC. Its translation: CASSSGLAGPPSYNEQFF.

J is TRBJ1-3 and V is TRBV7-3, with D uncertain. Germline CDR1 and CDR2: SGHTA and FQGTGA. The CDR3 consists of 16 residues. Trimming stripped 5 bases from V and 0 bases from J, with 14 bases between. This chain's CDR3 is CASSPSAPGSGNTIYF. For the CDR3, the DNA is TGTGCCAGCAGCCCGTCAGCGCCGGGCTCTGGAAACACCATATATTTT.

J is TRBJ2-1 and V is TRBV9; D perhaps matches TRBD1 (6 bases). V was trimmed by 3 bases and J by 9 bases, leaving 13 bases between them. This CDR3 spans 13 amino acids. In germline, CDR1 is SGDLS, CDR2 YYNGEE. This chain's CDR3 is CASSAEQGSEQFF. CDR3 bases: TGTGCCAGCAGCGCGGAACAGGGTAGTGAGCAGTTCTTC.

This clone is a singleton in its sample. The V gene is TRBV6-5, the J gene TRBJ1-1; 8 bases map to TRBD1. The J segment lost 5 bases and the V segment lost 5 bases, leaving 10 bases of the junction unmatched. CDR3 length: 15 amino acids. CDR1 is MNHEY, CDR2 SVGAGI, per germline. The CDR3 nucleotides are TGTGCCAGCAGTAGGCCCCTACAGGGGGTTACTGAAGCTTTCTTT. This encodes CASSRPLQGVTEAFF.

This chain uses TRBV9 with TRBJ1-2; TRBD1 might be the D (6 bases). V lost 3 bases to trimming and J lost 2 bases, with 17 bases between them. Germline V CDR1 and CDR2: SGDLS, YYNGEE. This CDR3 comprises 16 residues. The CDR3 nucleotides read TGTGCCAGCAGCGCCAGAACAGGGACGGGGAACTATGGCTACACCTTC. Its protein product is CASSARTGTGNYGYTF.

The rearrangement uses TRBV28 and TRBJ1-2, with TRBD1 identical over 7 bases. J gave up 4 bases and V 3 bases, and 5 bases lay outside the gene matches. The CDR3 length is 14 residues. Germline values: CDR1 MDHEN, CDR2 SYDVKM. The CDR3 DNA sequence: TGTGCCAGCAGTTTCCCCGGGACAGCCTATGGCTACACCTTC. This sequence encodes CASSFPGTAYGYTF.